This T cell receptor (beta chain) is drawn from a study of blood T cell repertoires in COVID-19. Background on the study: Sites across the United States, Italy and Spain contributed samples from acute and convalescent COVID-19. From T cells, B-cell-depleted T cells, or PBMCs came the material, which was cDNA or gDNA.

As processed by the authors: Reference gene primers were amplified, and this amplification served to estimate nucleated cell counts. The table came from immunoSEQ multiplex PCR; TCRdb's copy has only in-frame clones and leaves some out. The DNA was the basis for D and trimming; V, J and clone size are from that table. This table has about 160,000 clones, roughly 85% appearing once. Germline assignment: CDR1 LGHNT and CDR2 FRNRAP. The CDR3 is made up of 13 amino acids. The J segment lost 5 bases and the V segment lost 7 bases, leaving 4 bases of the junction unmatched. While infection was still active, Seattle patients were enrolled and then followed longitudinally.

The sequence was obtained from an older woman with COVID-19, enrolled during active disease. This rearrangement joins TRBV12-5 to TRBJ1-5; 8 positions match TRBD1. The sequencing sample was made of peripheral blood. The CDR3 loop is CASVRTGYQPQHF. CDR3 bases: TGTGCTAGTGTTCGGACAGGGTATCAGCCCCAGCATTTT.